This T cell receptor (beta chain) was sequenced for a study of CD8+ T cells in alopecia areata. Broader study findings: Lesional scalp, especially alopecia totalis/universalis, showed higher clonality than normal scalp.

Collected material from alopecia areata patients comprised lesional scalp punch biopsies and peripheral blood. Sorting of PBMCs yielded the CD4+ and CD8+ T cells. TCR sequencing used cDNA made by reverse transcription of extracted RNA. Here immunoSEQ multiplex PCR was the method, and the copy in TCRdb shows in-frame clones only, minus some. Of tens of thousands of clones detected, 40% to 50% appear once; the ten largest clones hold approximately 18%. About this clone itself: Its antigen remains unidentified.

This sequence originates from a human donor with alopecia areata. This specimen consisted of CD8+ T cells sorted from blood, obtained at week 0.

In DNA form, the CDR3 reads TGTGCCAGCAGCGCAGAGGGGGGACAGGACGAGGAAGCTTTCTTT. This sequence encodes CASSAEGGQDEEAFF. This rearrangement joins TRBV9 to TRBJ1-1, with 8 positions matching TRBD1. The CDR3 spans 15 residues. Trimming cost V 3 bases and J 8 bases; bases outside gene matches: 12. Germline CDR1 SGDLS, CDR2 YYNGEE.